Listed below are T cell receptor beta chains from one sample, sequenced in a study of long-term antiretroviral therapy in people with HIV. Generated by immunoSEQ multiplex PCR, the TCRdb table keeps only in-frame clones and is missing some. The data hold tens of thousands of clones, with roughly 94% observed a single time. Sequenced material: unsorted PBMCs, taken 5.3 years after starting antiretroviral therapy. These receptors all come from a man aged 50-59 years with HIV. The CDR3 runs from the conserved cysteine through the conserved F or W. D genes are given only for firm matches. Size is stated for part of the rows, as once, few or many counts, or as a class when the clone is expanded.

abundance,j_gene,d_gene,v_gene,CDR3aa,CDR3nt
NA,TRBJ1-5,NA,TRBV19,CASSIGENSYSNQPQHF,TGTGCCAGTAGTATTGGGGAGAACTCATATAGCAATCAGCCCCAGCATTTT
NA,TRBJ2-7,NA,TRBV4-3,CASSQEPGVRYEQYF,TGCGCCAGCAGCCAAGAACCAGGGGTACGGTACGAGCAGTACTTC
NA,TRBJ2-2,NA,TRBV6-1,CAIRQVNTGELFF,TGTGCCATACGACAGGTGAACACCGGGGAGCTGTTTTTT
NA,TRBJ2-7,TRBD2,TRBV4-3,CASSQDSGVGANEQYF,TGCGCCAGCAGCCAAGACAGCGGGGTCGGGGCAAACGAGCAGTACTTC
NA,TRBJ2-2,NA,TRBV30,CAWRKDNRFIAGELFF,TGTGCCTGGAGAAAAGACAACAGGTTTATTGCCGGGGAGCTGTTTTTT
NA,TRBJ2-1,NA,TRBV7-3,CASSLTRNNNEQFF,TGTGCCAGCAGCTTAACCCGGAACAACAATGAGCAGTTCTTC
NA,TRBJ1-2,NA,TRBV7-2,CASSLDVYGYTF,TGTGCCAGCAGCTTAGACGTCTATGGCTACACCTTC
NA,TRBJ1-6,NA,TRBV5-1,CASSLLSEGSPLHF,TGCGCCAGCAGCTTGTTGTCAGAAGGTTCACCCCTCCACTTT
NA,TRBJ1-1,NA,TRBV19,CARPQGDEDTEAFF,TGTGCGAGGCCGCAGGGTGATGAAGACACTGAAGCTTTCTTT
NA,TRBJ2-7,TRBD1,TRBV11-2,CASSLGQGAYEQYF,TGTGCCAGCAGCTTGGGACAGGGCGCCTACGAGCAGTACTTC
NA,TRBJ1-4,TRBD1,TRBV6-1,CASSTGQAHEKLFF,TGTGCCAGCAGTACGGGACAGGCCCATGAAAAACTGTTTTTT
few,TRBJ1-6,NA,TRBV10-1,CASSDLSGVLHF,TGCGCCAGCAGTGACCTATCCGGGGTCCTCCACTTT
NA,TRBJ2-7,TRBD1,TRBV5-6,CASSSQDRVFYEQYF,TGTGCCAGCAGCTCCCAGGACAGGGTGTTCTACGAGCAGTACTTC
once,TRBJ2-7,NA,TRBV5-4,CASSLVGYEQYF,TGTGCCAGCAGCTTGGTGGGGTACGAGCAGTACTTC
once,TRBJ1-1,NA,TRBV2,CASSGSGGANTEAFF,TGTGCCAGCAGTGGATCGGGAGGGGCCAACACTGAAGCTTTCTTT
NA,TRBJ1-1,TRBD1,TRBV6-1,CASSKGQGVMNTEAFF,TGTGCCAGCAGTAAAGGACAGGGGGTCATGAACACTGAAGCTTTCTTT
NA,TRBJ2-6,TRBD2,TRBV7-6,CASSAGTSGGLISGANVLTF,TGTGCCAGCAGCGCAGGAACTAGCGGGGGGCTGATCTCTGGGGCCAACGTCCTGACTTTC
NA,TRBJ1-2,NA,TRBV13,CASSLRSWDGYTF,TGTGCCAGCAGCTTACGATCATGGGATGGCTACACCTTC
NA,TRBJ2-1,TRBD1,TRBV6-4,CASSEGQGSQEQFF,TGTGCCAGCAGTGAGGGACAGGGAAGTCAGGAGCAGTTCTTC
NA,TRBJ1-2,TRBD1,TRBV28,CASLLSGQGQGYGYTF,TGTGCCAGCCTACTCTCGGGACAGGGTCAAGGCTATGGCTACACCTTC
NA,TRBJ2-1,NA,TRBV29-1,CSVGDNEQFF,TGCAGCGTTGGGGACAATGAGCAGTTCTTC
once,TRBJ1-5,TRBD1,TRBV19,CASSRDRAVGSNQPQHF,TGTGCCAGTAGTCGAGACAGGGCCGTTGGTAGCAATCAGCCCCAGCATTTT
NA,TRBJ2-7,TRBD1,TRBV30,CALGQGYEQYF,TGTGCCCTCGGACAGGGGTACGAGCAGTACTTC
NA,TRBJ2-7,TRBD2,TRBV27,CASSLSAGDTYEQYF,TGTGCCAGCAGTTTATCAGCGGGGGATACCTACGAGCAGTACTTC
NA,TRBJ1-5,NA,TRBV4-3,CASSQETGGNQPQHF,TGCGCCAGCAGCCAGGAAACAGGAGGCAATCAGCCCCAGCATTTT
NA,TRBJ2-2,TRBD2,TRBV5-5,CASSLEAGVATGELFF,TGTGCCAGCAGCTTGGAGGCGGGGGTTGCCACCGGGGAGCTGTTTTTT
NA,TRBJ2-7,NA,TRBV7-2,CASSLIVGGATYF,TGTGCCAGCAGCTTGATTGTTGGGGGGGCAACGTACTTC
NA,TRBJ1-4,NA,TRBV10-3,CAISAFAGAYEKLFF,TGTGCCATCAGTGCGTTCGCAGGGGCATATGAAAAACTGTTTTTT
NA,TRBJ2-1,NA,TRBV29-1,CSGLFTSSYNEQFF,TGCAGCGGTTTATTCACGAGCTCCTACAATGAGCAGTTCTTC
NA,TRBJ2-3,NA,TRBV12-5,CASGLDSTDTQYF,TGTGCTAGTGGCCTGGACAGCACAGATACGCAGTATTTT
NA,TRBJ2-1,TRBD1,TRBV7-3,CASSLTGGNEQFF,TGTGCCAGCAGCCTGACAGGGGGCAATGAGCAGTTCTTC
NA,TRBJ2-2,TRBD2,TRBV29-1,CSVGVSSGGVTGELFF,TGCAGCGTTGGGGTTTCTAGCGGGGGGGTCACCGGGGAGCTGTTTTTT
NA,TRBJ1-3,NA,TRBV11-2,CASSPTGGPGNTIYF,TGTGCCAGCAGCCCGACGGGGGGACCTGGAAACACCATATATTTT
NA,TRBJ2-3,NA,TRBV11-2,CASSLSGTDTQYF,TGTGCCAGCAGCTTAAGCGGAACAGATACGCAGTATTTT
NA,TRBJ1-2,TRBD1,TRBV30,CAWSVRTGVDQSYGYTF,TGTGCCTGGAGTGTACGAACAGGGGTCGACCAAAGCTATGGCTACACCTTC
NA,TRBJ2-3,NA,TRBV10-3,CAIGTGGDTQYF,TGTGCCATCGGTACAGGAGGAGATACGCAGTATTTT
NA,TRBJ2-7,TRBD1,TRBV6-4,CASSDRQGDYEQYF,TGTGCCAGCAGTGACCGACAGGGGGACTACGAGCAGTACTTC
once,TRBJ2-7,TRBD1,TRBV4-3,CASSQDLTGGTPFHEQYF,TGCGCCAGCAGCCAGGATTTGACAGGGGGAACCCCCTTTCACGAGCAGTACTTC
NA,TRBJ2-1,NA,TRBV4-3,CASSQDGGSSYNEQFF,TGCGCCAGCAGCCAAGATGGAGGGAGCTCCTACAATGAGCAGTTCTTC
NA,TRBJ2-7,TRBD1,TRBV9,CASSRETGEISREQYF,TGTGCCAGCAGCAGAGAGACAGGGGAAATATCGAGAGAGCAGTACTTC
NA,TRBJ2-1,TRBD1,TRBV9,CASSGTGVQNNEQFF,TGTGCCAGCAGTGGGACAGGGGTTCAAAACAATGAGCAGTTCTTC
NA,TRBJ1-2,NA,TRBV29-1,CSVEAKGGYTF,TGCAGCGTTGAGGCCAAGGGAGGCTACACCTTC
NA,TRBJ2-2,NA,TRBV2,CASTLSRAGTGELFF,TGTGCCAGCACCCTGAGCAGGGCGGGGACCGGGGAGCTGTTTTTT
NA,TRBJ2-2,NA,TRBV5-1,CASSSSGTSFNTGELFF,TGCGCCAGCAGCTCCTCCGGGACATCATTCAACACCGGGGAGCTGTTTTTT
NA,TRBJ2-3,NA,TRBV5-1,CASSLAGSTDTQYF,TGCGCCAGCAGCTTGGCCGGCAGCACAGATACGCAGTATTTT
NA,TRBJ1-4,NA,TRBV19,CASKGEEKLFF,TGTGCCAGTAAGGGTGAAGAAAAACTGTTTTTT
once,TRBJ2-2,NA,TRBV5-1,CASSPRVGDTGELFF,TGCGCCAGCAGCCCCCGAGTGGGCGACACCGGGGAGCTGTTTTTT
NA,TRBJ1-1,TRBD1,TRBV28,CASRPDRGRGNTEAFF,TGTGCCAGCAGACCCGACAGGGGGCGCGGGAACACTGAAGCTTTCTTT
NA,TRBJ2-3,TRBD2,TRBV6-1,CASSERGLADTQYF,TGTGCCAGCAGTGAACGAGGACTAGCAGATACGCAGTATTTT